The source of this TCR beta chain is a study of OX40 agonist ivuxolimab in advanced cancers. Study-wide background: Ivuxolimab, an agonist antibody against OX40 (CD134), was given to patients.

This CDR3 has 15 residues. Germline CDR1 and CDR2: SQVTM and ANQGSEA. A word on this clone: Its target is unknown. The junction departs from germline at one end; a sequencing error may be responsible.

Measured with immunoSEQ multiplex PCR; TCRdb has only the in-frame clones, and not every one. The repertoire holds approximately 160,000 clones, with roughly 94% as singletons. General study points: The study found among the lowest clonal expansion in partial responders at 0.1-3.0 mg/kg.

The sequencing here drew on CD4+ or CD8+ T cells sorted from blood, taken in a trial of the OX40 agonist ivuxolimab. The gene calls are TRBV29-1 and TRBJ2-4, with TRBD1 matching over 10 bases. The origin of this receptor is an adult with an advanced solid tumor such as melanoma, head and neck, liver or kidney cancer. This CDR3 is CSVEGQGVDKNIQYF. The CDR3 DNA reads TGCAGCGTGGAAGGACAGGGGGTGGACAAAAACATTCAGTACTTC.